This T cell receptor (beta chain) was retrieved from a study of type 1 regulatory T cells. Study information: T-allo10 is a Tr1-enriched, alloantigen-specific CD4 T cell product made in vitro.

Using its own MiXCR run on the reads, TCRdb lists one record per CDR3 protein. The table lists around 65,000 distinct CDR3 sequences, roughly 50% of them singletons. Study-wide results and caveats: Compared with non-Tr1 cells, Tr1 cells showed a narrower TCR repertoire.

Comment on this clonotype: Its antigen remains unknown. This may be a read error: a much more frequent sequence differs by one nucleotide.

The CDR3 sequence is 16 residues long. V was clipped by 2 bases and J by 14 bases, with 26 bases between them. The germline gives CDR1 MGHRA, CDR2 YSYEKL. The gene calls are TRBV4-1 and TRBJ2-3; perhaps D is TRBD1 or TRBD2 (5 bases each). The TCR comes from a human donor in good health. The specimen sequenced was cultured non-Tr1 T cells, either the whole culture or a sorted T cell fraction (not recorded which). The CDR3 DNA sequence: TGCGCCAGCAGCCAACTGGGACCTATGGGAACCAGAGCGCGGTATTTT. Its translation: CASSQLGPMGTRARYF.